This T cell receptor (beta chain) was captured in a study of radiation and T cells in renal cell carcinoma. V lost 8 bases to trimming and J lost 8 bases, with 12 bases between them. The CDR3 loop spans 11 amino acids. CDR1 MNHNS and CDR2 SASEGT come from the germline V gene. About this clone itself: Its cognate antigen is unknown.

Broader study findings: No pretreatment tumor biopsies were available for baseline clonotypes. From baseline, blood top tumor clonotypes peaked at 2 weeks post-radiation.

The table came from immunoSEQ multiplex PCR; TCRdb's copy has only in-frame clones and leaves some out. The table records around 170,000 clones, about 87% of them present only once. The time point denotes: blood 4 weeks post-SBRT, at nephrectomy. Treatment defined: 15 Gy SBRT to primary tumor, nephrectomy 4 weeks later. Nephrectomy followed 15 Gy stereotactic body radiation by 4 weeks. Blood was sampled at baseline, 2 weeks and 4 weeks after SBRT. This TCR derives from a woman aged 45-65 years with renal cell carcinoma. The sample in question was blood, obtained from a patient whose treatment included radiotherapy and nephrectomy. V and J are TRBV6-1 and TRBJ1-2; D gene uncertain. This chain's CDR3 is CASLRSRGYTF. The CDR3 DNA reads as TGTGCCAGCCTGAGGTCGCGAGGCTACACCTTC.